A single sample gave rise to the 21 T cell receptor beta chains below, sequenced in a study of T cell responses to AZD1222 COVID-19 vaccine. Data came from immunoSEQ multiplex PCR; TCRdb stores just in-frame clones and leaves some out. The table includes 43,000 or so clones, about 92% detected once. The sequenced sample was peripheral blood, obtained 28 days after the second AZD1222 dose. The receptors come from an adult who received the AZD1222 COVID-19 vaccine.

The V and J genes are TRBV3-1 (or the pseudogene TRBV3-2) and TRBJ1-1, with 11 bases identical to TRBD1. The CDR3 extends over 19 amino acids. Unmatched junction bases numbered 13, after V lost 0 bases and J lost 4 bases. The germline CDR1 and CDR2 sequences are LGHDT and YNNKEL (reference sequence). Here the CDR3 DNA reads TGTGCCAGCAGCCAAGACCCACCGGGACAGGGGGTGGTGGGCACTGAAGCTTTCTTT. Amino acid sequence: CASSQDPPGQGVVGTEAFF.

This clone was found once. V and J are TRBV30 and TRBJ1-2, with a weak D call TRBD1 (6 bases). From germline, CDR1 is GTSNPN and CDR2 SVGIG (reference sequence). V was shortened by 4 bases and J by 4 bases, with 10 bases between the two germline ends. This CDR3 has 12 residues. CDR3 region: CAWNGQSYGYTF. Written as DNA, the CDR3 is TGTGCCTGGAACGGACAGTCCTATGGCTACACCTTC. Complete variable domain (other parts from reference TRBV30 and TRBJ1-2): SQTIHQWPATLVQPVGSPLSLECTVEGTSNPNLYWYRQAAGRGLQLLFYSVGIGQISSEVPQNLSASRPQDRQFILSSKKLLLSDSGFYLCAWNGQSYGYTFGSGTRLTVV.

This sequence joins TRBV2 and TRBJ2-1, with 9 nucleotides matching TRBD2. Looked up from germline, CDR1 is SNHLY and CDR2 is FYNNEI. Germline trimming cut 5 bases from V and 9 bases from J; bases unmatched to any gene: 11. This CDR3 is 15 amino acids long. The chain's CDR3 is CASSPLAGSRGEQFF. The CDR3 DNA is TGTGCCAGCAGTCCGCTAGCGGGGTCCCGGGGTGAGCAGTTCTTC.

This clone was detected a few times. The V gene is TRBV10-2, the J gene TRBJ1-1; no definite D call. The CDR3 is 11 residues long. V shed 4 bases and J shed 5 bases, with 5 bases lying between them. Germline CDR1 is WSHSY and CDR2 is SAAADI. The CDR3 is CASSASTEAFF. For the CDR3, the DNA is TGCGCCAGCAGTGCGAGTACTGAAGCTTTCTTT.

This rearrangement joins TRBV10-1 to TRBJ2-1, with 9 positions matching TRBD2. Germline trimming cut 8 bases from V and 3 bases from J; bases unmatched to any gene: 5. Germline assignment: CDR1 WNHNN and CDR2 SYGVQD (reference sequence). The CDR3 runs 14 residues. In nucleotides, the CDR3 is TGCGCCAGCTCGCTAGCGGGGAACTACAATGAGCAGTTCTTC. This codes for CASSLAGNYNEQFF.

The chain joins TRBV7-2 to TRBJ2-1; possible D gene TRBD1, 6 bases. This CDR3 contains 14 residues. With 5 bases removed from V and 9 bases from J, the gap between germline ends came to 17 bases. Germline values: CDR1 SGHTA, CDR2 FQGNSA. The CDR3 coding sequence is TGTGCCAGCAGCCGTCCGTCAGGGGAGAGTGAGCAGTTCTTC. Amino acid sequence: CASSRPSGESEQFF.

This chain links TRBV19 with TRBJ2-2, with D tentatively TRBD2 (5 bases). The length of the CDR3 is 14 residues. Germline CDR1 and CDR2: LNHDA and SQIVND (reference sequence). The V gene lost 9 bases and the J gene lost 0 bases, with 11 bases spanning the gap. The CDR3 is CASRLNSNTGELFF. The CDR3 DNA reads as TGTGCCAGCCGACTAAACTCGAACACCGGGGAGCTGTTTTTT.

The chain links TRBV5-6 to TRBJ1-2; no clear D. The CDR3 runs 13 residues. Germline V gene data show CDR1 as SGHDT and CDR2 as YYEEEE. Trimming removed 0 bases at V and 6 bases at J, with 9 bases between. CDR3 nucleotide sequence: TGTGCCAGCAGCTTGGCAGGCCCGAATGGCTACACCTTC. Protein sequence: CASSLAGPNGYTF.

The chain employs TRBV30 and TRBJ1-2; D is possibly TRBD1 (6 bases). Germline V gene sequence: CDR1 GTSNPN, CDR2 SVGIG (reference sequence). Deletions cut 2 bases from V and 8 bases from J, with 15 bases between. The CDR3 spans 13 residues. The CDR3 bases are TGTGCCTGGAGTCCAGGGGCCGCGTTCGGCTACACCTTC. Protein: CAWSPGAAFGYTF.

This CDR3 reads CASSVDPLSSGNTIYF. CDR3 nucleotide sequence: TGTGCCAGCAGCGTAGACCCGCTTAGCTCTGGAAACACCATATATTTT. The chain is built from TRBV9 and TRBJ1-3; D gene ambiguous. Germline-derived CDR1 and CDR2 are SGDLS and YYNGEE. CDR3 length: 16 amino acids. V lost 0 bases, J lost 0 bases, and 10 bases lay in between.

V is TRBV21-1 and J is TRBJ2-1; the table assigns TRBD1, which was not confirmed against the DNA. TRBV21-1 is noted as a pseudogene. The CDR3 loop spans 19 amino acids. The CDR3 DNA follows: TGTGCCAGCAGCAACCACCAGACTAACGACAGGGACTCCTACAATGAGCAGTTCTTC. It encodes CASSNHQTNDRDSYNEQFF.

The chain uses TRBV7-9 and TRBJ2-3; 10 nucleotides match TRBD2. This CDR3 contains 15 residues. V was clipped by 1 base and J by 6 bases; unmatched bases: 4. Per germline, CDR1 SEHNR and CDR2 FQNEAQ (reference sequence). The CDR3 bases are TGTGCCAGCAGCTTAGGAGCGGGGGGGCCGGATACGCAGTATTTT. This encodes CASSLGAGGPDTQYF.

J is TRBJ1-4 and V is TRBV4-3; D is perhaps TRBD1 (5 bases). Germline CDR1 is LGHNA and CDR2 is YSLEER. This CDR3 is built from 13 residues. Between the trimmed V and J ends, which lost 1 base and 9 bases, there was a span of 9 bases. In DNA form, the CDR3 reads TGCGCCAGCAGCCAAGTGAGGGGTCAAAAACTGTTTTTT. Translated, it gives CASSQVRGQKLFF.

J is TRBJ2-1 and V is TRBV30; 10 nucleotides match TRBD1. V was pared by 6 bases and J by 3 bases, with 5 bases of the junction left unmatched. The CDR3 spans 14 residues. The V gene's germline CDR1 is GTSNPN and CDR2 SVGIG (reference sequence). The DNA of the CDR3 is TGTGCCTGTCGCCGGGACAGGGGCTACAATGAGCAGTTCTTC. It specifies CACRRDRGYNEQFF.

This chain joins TRBV30 and TRBJ1-6; 8 bases are shared with TRBD1. In germline, CDR1 is GTSNPN, CDR2 SVGIG (reference sequence). There are 13 residues in the CDR3. V trimming: 4 bases; J trimming: 7 bases; junction bases outside the gene matches: 3. Written as DNA, the CDR3 is TGTGCCTGGACCAGGACAGGGAATTCACCCCTCCACTTT. Translating gives CAWTRTGNSPLHF.

The CDR3 DNA follows: TGTGCCAGCAGTCCCGGGGCCCCCTACGAGCAGTACTTC. Its protein product is CASSPGAPYEQYF. The chain couples TRBV6-5 to TRBJ2-7; either TRBD1 or TRBD2 may fit D (5 bases each). CDR1 MNHEY and CDR2 SVGAGI come from the germline V gene. CDR3 length: 13 residues. Trimming took 5 bases from V and 2 from J, leaving 10 bases between them.

This CDR3 reads CASSLVLAGYNEQFF. CDR3 coding DNA: TGTGCCAGCAGCTTAGTACTAGCGGGATACAATGAGCAGTTCTTC. This sequence joins TRBV7-9 and TRBJ2-1, with TRBD2 identical over 10 bases. The CDR3 is 15 residues long. Unmatched junction bases numbered 1, after V lost 1 base and J lost 4 bases. The germline V gene encodes CDR1 SEHNR and CDR2 FQNEAQ (reference sequence).

The chain couples TRBV7-8 to TRBJ1-6; a weak D match, TRBD1 (6 bases). V was shortened by 4 bases and J by 0 bases, with 7 bases between the two germline ends. The germline V gene has CDR1 SGHVS and CDR2 FQNEAQ. The CDR3 consists of 15 residues. The CDR3 DNA reads TGTGCCAGCAGCTCACAGGGCTCCTATAATTCACCCCTCCACTTT. Translation: CASSSQGSYNSPLHF.

V and J are TRBV24-1 and TRBJ2-5; the match to TRBD1 covers 12 bases. CDR3 size: 21 residues. The germline CDR1 and CDR2 sequences are KGHDR and SFDVKD. V shed 4 bases and J 5 bases; nucleotides not matched to a gene: 22. The DNA of the CDR3 is TGTGCCACCAGTGACCCTCTCGGGACAGGGGGCTTTGACCCAAGTAGGGAGACCCAGTACTTC. Protein: CATSDPLGTGGFDPSRETQYF.

The rearrangement uses TRBV13 and TRBJ1-1, with a tentative D call TRBD1 (5 bases). CDR1 is PRHDT and CDR2 is FYEKMQ in the germline V gene (reference sequence). Trimming stripped 3 bases from V and 0 bases from J, with 17 bases between. The CDR3 runs 17 residues. CDR3 region: CASSFTTVGPMNTEAFF. The CDR3 nucleotides read TGTGCCAGCAGCTTCACGACAGTGGGCCCAATGAACACTGAAGCTTTCTTT.

CDR3 nucleotide sequence: TGTGCCATCAGTGAGTCCGGAGATACGCAGTATTTT. This encodes CAISESGDTQYF. The chain is built from TRBV10-3 and TRBJ2-3; D is undetermined. Germline V CDR1 and CDR2: ENHRY, SYGVKD. The CDR3 is made up of 12 amino acids. V dropped 0 bases and J dropped 5 bases, with 3 bases sitting between them.